This TCR beta chain was recovered during a study of blood T cells in healthy people across ages. Broader study findings: Older age coincided with a roughly linear decline in TCR beta diversity per million T cells.

As concerns this clonotype: The antigen remains undetermined.

Every sample gave at least 5 micrograms of total RNA when it was extracted. The CDR3 covers 12 residues. With 4 bases removed from V and 10 bases from J, the gap between germline ends came to 10 bases. CDR1 and CDR2 from the germline V gene are KGHDR and SFDVKD. Next came a second PCR, run for 7 to 11 cycles, which used a sample-barcoded 5' primer along with a J-beta primer mix. TCRdb reanalysed the 5' RACE reads using MiXCR and keeps one entry per CDR3 protein. The sample shows hundreds of thousands of distinct CDR3 sequences, over 40% of them seen only once. The chain recombines TRBV24-1 with TRBJ2-1, with TRBD2 as a possible D gene (5 bases). The sequenced sample was blood. The source is an elderly woman in good health. The CDR3 DNA follows: TGTGCCACCAGTGACCCGCTAGCCGAGCAGTTCTTC. Its translation is CATSDPLAEQFF.